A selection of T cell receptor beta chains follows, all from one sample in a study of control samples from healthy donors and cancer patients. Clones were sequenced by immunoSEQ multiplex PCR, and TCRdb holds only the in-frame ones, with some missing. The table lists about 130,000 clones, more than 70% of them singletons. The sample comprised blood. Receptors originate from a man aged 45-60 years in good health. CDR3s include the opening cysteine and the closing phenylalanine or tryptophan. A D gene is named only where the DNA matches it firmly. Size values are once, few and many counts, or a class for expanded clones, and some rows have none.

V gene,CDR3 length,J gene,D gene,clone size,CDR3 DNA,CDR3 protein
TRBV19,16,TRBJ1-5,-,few,TGTGCCAGTAGTATACTGTCAGGGAGTCGAATCCAGCCCCAGCATTTT,CASSILSGSRIQPQHF
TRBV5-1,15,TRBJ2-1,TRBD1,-,TGCGCCAGCAGCTTGGTGCAACAGGGGTACAATGAGCAGTTCTTC,CASSLVQQGYNEQFF
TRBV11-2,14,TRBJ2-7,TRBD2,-,TGTGCCAGCAGCGGGAGCGGGGGCCACTACGAGCAGTACTTC,CASSGSGGHYEQYF
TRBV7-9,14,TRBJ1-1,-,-,TGTGCCAGCAGCTTAGGGGCAGCGAACACTGAAGCTTTCTTT,CASSLGAANTEAFF
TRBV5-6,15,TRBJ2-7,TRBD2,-,TGTGCCAGCACCTTGGGTCAGGGAGGGTCGTACGAGCAGTACTTC,CASTLGQGGSYEQYF
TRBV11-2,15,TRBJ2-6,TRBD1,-,TGTGCCAGCAGCCCGACAGGGTCTGGGGCCAACGTCCTGACTTTC,CASSPTGSGANVLTF
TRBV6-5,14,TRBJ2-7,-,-,TGTGCCAGCAGTTACCTCCAGGACAGCCACGAGCAGTACTTC,CASSYLQDSHEQYF
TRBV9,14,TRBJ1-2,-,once,TGTGCCAGCAGCTCCCGGGGAGGCAACTATGGCTACACCTTC,CASSSRGGNYGYTF
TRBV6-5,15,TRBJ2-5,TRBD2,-,TGTGCCAGCAGCGATAAGCGGGGATTAAAGGAGACCCAGTACTTC,CASSDKRGLKETQYF
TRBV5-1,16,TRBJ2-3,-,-,TGCGCCAGCAGCTTGGAACCGGGACGAGACACAGATACGCAGTATTTT,CASSLEPGRDTDTQYF
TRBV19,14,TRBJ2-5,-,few,TGTGCCAGTAGTCCCCATGCGGCCCAAGAGACCCAGTACTTC,CASSPHAAQETQYF
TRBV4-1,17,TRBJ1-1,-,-,TGCGCCAGCAGCCAAATGGGTACAGTAGGAATGAACACTGAAGCTTTCTTT,CASSQMGTVGMNTEAFF
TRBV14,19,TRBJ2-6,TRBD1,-,TGTGCCAGCAGCCGAATGACAGGGGGCGCCGGCTCTGGGGCCAACGTCCTGACTTTC,CASSRMTGGAGSGANVLTF
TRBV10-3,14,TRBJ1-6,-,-,TGTGCCATCAGTGAGGCAGGGAAGAATTCACCCCTCCACTTT,CAISEAGKNSPLHF
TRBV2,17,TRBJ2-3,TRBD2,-,TGTGCCAGCAGTGAAGGGAGGAGCGGGGAGAACACAGATACGCAGTATTTT,CASSEGRSGENTDTQYF
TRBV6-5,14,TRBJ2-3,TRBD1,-,TGTGCCAGCGCCGGGACAGGGGGGACAGATACGCAGTATTTT,CASAGTGGTDTQYF
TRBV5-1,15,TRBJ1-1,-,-,TGCGCCAGCAGCTCCACCGGGACACTGAACACTGAAGCTTTCTTT,CASSSTGTLNTEAFF
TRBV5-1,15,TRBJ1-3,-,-,TGCGCCAGCAGCTTGGCCCCAGGGGCTGGAAACACCATATATTTT,CASSLAPGAGNTIYF
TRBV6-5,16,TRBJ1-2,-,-,TGTGCCAGCAGTTCAGGTGGCAGGAGAGCTAACTATGGCTACACCTTC,CASSSGGRRANYGYTF
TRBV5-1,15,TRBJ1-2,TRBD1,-,TGCGCCAGCAGCTTGGGGACAGGGTCCGGCTATGGCTACACCTTC,CASSLGTGSGYGYTF
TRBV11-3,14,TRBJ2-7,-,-,TGTGCCAGCACGTTAGCAGGGCACTCCTACGAGCAGTACTTC,CASTLAGHSYEQYF
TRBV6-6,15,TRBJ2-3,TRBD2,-,TGTGCCAGCAGTTTAGCGGGGGGGCTCTCAGATACGCAGTATTTT,CASSLAGGLSDTQYF
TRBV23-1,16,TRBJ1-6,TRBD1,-,TGCGCCAGCGGAATGGACAGGATCCCAAACAATTCACCCCTCCACTTT,CASGMDRIPNNSPLHF
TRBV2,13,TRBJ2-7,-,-,TGTGCCAGCATTCTACAGGGTGGTAAGGGGCAGTACTTC,CASILQGGKGQYF
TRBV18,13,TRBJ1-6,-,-,TGTGCCAGCTCACCAGTCCATAATTCACCCCTCCACTTT,CASSPVHNSPLHF
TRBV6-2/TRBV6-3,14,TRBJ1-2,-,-,TGTGCCAGCAGTTACGACAGAGATCTCTATGGCTACACCTTC,CASSYDRDLYGYTF
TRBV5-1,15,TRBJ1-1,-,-,TGCGCCAGCAGCGTGGGGGGGGCCGGGAACACTGAAGCTTTCTTT,CASSVGGAGNTEAFF
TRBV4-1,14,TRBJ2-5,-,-,TGCGCCAGCAGCCACTCAGGGTACCAAGAGACCCAGTACTTC,CASSHSGYQETQYF
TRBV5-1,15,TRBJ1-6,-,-,TGCGCCAGCAGCCGGCTGGGCGGTGAAAATTCACCCCTCCACTTT,CASSRLGGENSPLHF
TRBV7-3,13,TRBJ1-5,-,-,TGTGCCAGCAGCTTAACCGAAGGGCAGCCCCAGCATTTT,CASSLTEGQPQHF
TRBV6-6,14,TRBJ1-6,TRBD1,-,TGTGCCAGCAGCAACAGGGGCGGAAATTCACCCCTCCACTTT,CASSNRGGNSPLHF
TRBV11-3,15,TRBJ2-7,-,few,TGTGCCAGCAGCTTAGGATCGCAAGGGGTCGACGAGCAGTACTTC,CASSLGSQGVDEQYF
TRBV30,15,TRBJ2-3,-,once,TGTGCCTGGAGTGTATGGGGGCTTGGCACAGATACGCAGTATTTT,CAWSVWGLGTDTQYF
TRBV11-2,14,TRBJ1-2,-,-,TGTGCCAGCAGCTACGGTGGGGGGATCTATGGCTACACCTTC,CASSYGGGIYGYTF
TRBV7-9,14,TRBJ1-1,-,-,TGTGCCAGCAGCTTAGCGGGGCAGCGCGCTGAAGCTTTCTTT,CASSLAGQRAEAFF
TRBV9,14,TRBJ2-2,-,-,TGTGCCAGCGAACGCCGGGACAATGGCGGGGAGCTGTTTTTT,CASERRDNGGELFF
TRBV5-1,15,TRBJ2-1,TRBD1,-,TGCGCCAGCAGCTTCCGACAGGGGCCGTGGGATGAGCAGTTCTTC,CASSFRQGPWDEQFF
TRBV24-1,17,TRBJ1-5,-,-,TGTGCCACCAGTGACGCAACAGGAGCACATAGCAATCAGCCCCAGCATTTT,CATSDATGAHSNQPQHF
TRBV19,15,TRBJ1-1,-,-,TGTGCCAGTAGTAGGGTTCCAGGGGCTGGCACTGAAGCTTTCTTT,CASSRVPGAGTEAFF
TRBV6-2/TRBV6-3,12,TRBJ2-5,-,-,TGTGCCAGCAGTGACCACCAAGAGACCCAGTACTTC,CASSDHQETQYF
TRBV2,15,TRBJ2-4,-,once,TGTGCCAGCAGCGGTCCGGTTTTAGCCAAAAACATTCAGTACTTC,CASSGPVLAKNIQYF
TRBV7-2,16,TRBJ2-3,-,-,TGTGCCAGCAGCTTCCTCCTAGGGGGGGCGACAGATACGCAGTATTTT,CASSFLLGGATDTQYF
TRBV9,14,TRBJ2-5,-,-,TGTGCCAGCAGCGTACAGGGATTCTTTGAGACCCAGTACTTC,CASSVQGFFETQYF